The present TCR beta chain was sequenced within a study of blood T cell repertoires in COVID-19. About the research overall: The study drew acute and convalescent COVID-19 samples from the United States, Italy and Spain. The cDNA or gDNA used as material had been derived from T cells, B-cell-depleted T cells, or PBMCs.

Under the authors' procedure: Amplifying reference gene primers gave estimates of nucleated cell counts. Sequencing used immunoSEQ multiplex PCR; TCRdb keeps in-frame clones, though not all of them. The D gene and trimming were derived from the DNA, and the V and J assignments and clone size from that table. Of tens of thousands of clones in the sample, 84% were seen once. CDR1 and CDR2 from the germline V gene are SGHTA and FQGNSA. The CDR3 runs 14 residues. With 5 bases clipped from V and 4 bases from J, the junction kept 6 bases outside the gene matches. The receptor was isolated from a human donor in a cohort sampled during active COVID-19. The chain recombines TRBV7-2 with TRBJ1-2; 8 bases are shared with TRBD1. Input material: peripheral blood. In DNA form, the CDR3 reads TGTGCCAGCAGCGAGGACAGGGTGTCCTATGGCTACACCTTC. Encoded protein: CASSEDRVSYGYTF.